These 6 T cell receptor beta chains originate from one sample sequenced in a study of blood T cell repertoires in COVID-19. The protocol was immunoSEQ multiplex PCR, while the TCRdb copy is restricted to in-frame clones and leaves out a portion. The sample has about 58,000 clones, roughly four fifths seen once; the top ten hold around 9.1%. The material sequenced was peripheral blood. The receptors derive from an elderly man with COVID-19, enrolled during active disease.

This chain joins TRBV7-2 and TRBJ2-5; TRBD1 matches at 8 bases. The CDR3 is 13 residues long. V was pared by 1 base and J by 5 bases, with 0 bases of the junction left unmatched. CDR1 and CDR2 (germline): SGHTA, FQGNSA. The DNA of the CDR3 is TGTGCCAGCAGCTTAGGGACAGGGGAGACCCAGTACTTC. It codes for CASSLGTGETQYF.

This chain uses TRBV11-3 with TRBJ2-6; 9 bases agree with TRBD1. The germline CDR1 and CDR2 sequences are SGHNT and YENEEA. The CDR3 extends over 17 amino acids. The V segment lost 5 bases and the J segment 4 bases; nucleotides outside the gene matches: 9. CDR3 residues: CASSATGQGLGANVLTF. The CDR3 nucleotides read TGTGCCAGCAGCGCTACCGGACAGGGGCTCGGGGCCAACGTCCTGACTTTC.

The V and J genes are TRBV11-2 and TRBJ1-1; D is unclear. Trimming cost V 3 bases and J 2 bases, with 4 bases left between them. This CDR3 comprises 12 residues. The germline gives CDR1 SGHAT, CDR2 FQNNGV. This chain's CDR3 is CASSFLNTEAFF. CDR3 coding DNA: TGTGCCAGCAGCTTCCTTAACACTGAAGCTTTCTTT.

This clone has just a few counts. The chain combines TRBV19 with TRBJ1-1; D gene unclear. Looked up from germline, CDR1 is LNHDA and CDR2 is SQIVND (reference sequence). The CDR3 contains 14 residues. V dropped 2 bases and J dropped 4 bases, with 11 bases sitting between them. The CDR3 DNA follows: TGTGCCAGTAGTATACCAGTCGCAGGCACTGAAGCTTTCTTT. Its protein is CASSIPVAGTEAFF.

The count of this clone is one. The chain recombines TRBV27 with TRBJ1-5; D possibly corresponds to TRBD1 (5 bases). The ends were cut back, 4 bases at V and 7 bases at J, with 11 bases in the middle. The CDR3 has 13 residues. Per germline, CDR1 MNHEY and CDR2 SMNVEV (reference sequence). The CDR3 nucleotides read TGTGCCAGCAGTTCATCGACAGTACAGCCCCAGCATTTT. It encodes CASSSSTVQPQHF.

This clone was picked up a small number of times. The chain links TRBV7-2 to TRBJ2-7; perhaps TRBD1 as D (5 bases). Trimming took off 6 bases at V and 0 bases at J, with 9 bases between the two ends. Germline loops: CDR1 SGHTA, CDR2 FQGNSA. There are 13 residues in the CDR3. The chain's CDR3 is CASRTVSSYEQYF. The CDR3 bases are TGTGCCAGCAGGACAGTAAGCTCCTACGAGCAGTACTTC.